These 22 T cell receptor beta chains were sequenced from one sample in a study of CD8 T cell repertoires and HIV-1 epitope variants. The method was immunoSEQ multiplex PCR; TCRdb's version includes in-frame clones alone and lacks a portion of them. Here the sample spans more than 85,000 clones, 60% to 80% being singletons. The sample consisted of uncultured baseline CD8+ T cells from peripheral blood mononuclear cells (PBMCs). The receptor source for this set is a male donor with HIV.

This clone was seen a few times. The CDR3 is CASSSQGSSGYTF. In DNA form, the CDR3 reads TGTGCCAGCAGCTCACAGGGGTCGAGTGGCTACACCTTC. V usage is TRBV7-2 and J usage is TRBJ1-2; 7 bases are a match to TRBD1. V dropped 4 bases and J dropped 7; count of bases not matched to a gene: 6. The germline V gene encodes CDR1 SGHTA and CDR2 FQGNSA. The CDR3 extends over 13 amino acids.

This clone was counted only a few times. V and J are TRBV9 and TRBJ2-3; maybe TRBD1 (5 bases). The CDR3 is made up of 14 amino acids. The germline V gene has CDR1 SGDLS and CDR2 YYNGEE. Trimming pared 1 base from V and 4 bases from J, leaving 10 bases between. CDR3 protein: CASSVRQIPDTQYF. In DNA, the CDR3 is TGTGCCAGCAGCGTAAGACAGATACCAGATACGCAGTATTTT.

The chain combines TRBV7-2 with TRBJ2-2; TRBD1 aligns across 9 bases. The CDR3 has 14 residues. The J segment lost 4 bases and the V segment lost 6 bases, leaving 3 bases of the junction unmatched. Looked up from germline, CDR1 is SGHTA and CDR2 is FQGNSA. The CDR3 bases are TGTGCCAGCAGGGGACAGGGCGGCACCGGGGAGCTGTTTTTT. It is translated as CASRGQGGTGELFF.

The V call is TRBV30, the J call TRBJ2-3; D might be TRBD1 (5 bases). V shed 0 bases and J shed 1 base, with 8 bases lying between them. CDR1 and CDR2 (germline): GTSNPN, SVGIG (reference sequence). The CDR3 covers 14 residues. CDR3 residues: CAWSVATGTDTQYF. In DNA, the CDR3 is TGTGCCTGGAGTGTAGCGACAGGCACAGATACGCAGTATTTT. The full variable domain, in which reference TRBV30 and TRBJ2-3 provide the parts outside the CDR3, is SQTIHQWPATLVQPVGSPLSLECTVEGTSNPNLYWYRQAAGRGLQLLFYSVGIGQISSEVPQNLSASRPQDRQFILSSKKLLLSDSGFYLCAWSVATGTDTQYFGPGTRLTVL.

CDR3 loop: CASSVAGRVGNIQYF. The CDR3 nucleotides are TGTGCCAGCAGCGTAGCTGGGCGGGTTGGCAACATTCAGTACTTC. The chain carries TRBV9 and TRBJ2-4; possibly TRBD2 for D (5 bases). V was clipped by 0 bases and J by 7 bases, with 14 bases between them. The CDR3 is 15 residues long. CDR1 and CDR2 from the germline V gene are SGDLS and YYNGEE. The whole variable domain, remainder taken from reference TRBV9 and TRBJ2-4, is DSGVTQTPKHLITATGQRVTLRCSPRSGDLSVYWYQQSLDQGLQFLIQYYNGEERAKGNILERFSAQQFPDLHSELNLSSLELGDSALYFCASSVAGRVGNIQYFGAGTRLSVL.

This rearrangement joins TRBV7-2 to TRBJ1-5, with 8 bases aligning to TRBD1. The CDR3 contains 16 residues. J lost 2 bases, V lost 5 bases, and 8 bases had no gene match. CDR1 and CDR2 from the germline V gene are SGHTA and FQGNSA. The CDR3 DNA is TGTGCCAGCAGCCCCAGGACAGGGTCTGGCAATCAGCCCCAGCATTTT. Protein: CASSPRTGSGNQPQHF.

About this clone: The junction shows a germline mismatch at one end, possibly a read error. The rearrangement joins TRBV7-7 to TRBJ2-2; D not certain. Germline-derived CDR1 and CDR2 are SSHAT and FNYEAQ (reference sequence). This CDR3 region has 14 residues. The CDR3 protein is CASSLVQDPWELFF. CDR3 DNA sequence: TGTGCTAGCAGCTTGGTCCAGGATCCTTGGGAGCTGTTTTTT.

The gene calls are TRBV4-1 and TRBJ2-1; D is unclear. The CDR3 contains 13 residues. V lost 1 base, J lost 6 bases, and 7 bases lay in between. Germline V gene sequence: CDR1 MGHRA, CDR2 YSYEKL. The CDR3 DNA is TGCGCCAGCAGCCAAGTCGGTGGCAATGAGCAGTTCTTC. Translated, it gives CASSQVGGNEQFF.

The chain uses TRBV5-4 and TRBJ2-1, with D hard to call. This CDR3 comprises 16 residues. CDR1 and CDR2 (germline): SGHNT, YYREEE (reference sequence). The V gene lost 0 bases and the J gene lost 5 bases, with 15 bases spanning the gap. The CDR3 DNA follows: TGTGCCAGCAGCTTGGCCGATGGTAGATCGCACAATGAGCAGTTCTTC. Translated, it gives CASSLADGRSHNEQFF.

V usage is TRBV2 and J usage is TRBJ1-4; D remains ambiguous. The CDR3 is 14 residues long. Germline values: CDR1 SNHLY, CDR2 FYNNEI. V shed 1 base and J shed 3 bases, with 6 bases lying between them. In DNA, the CDR3 is TGTGCCAGCAGTGAAGGGGCGGCTAATGAAAAACTGTTTTTT. Protein product: CASSEGAANEKLFF.

The chain couples TRBV2 to TRBJ2-7; the match to TRBD1 covers 9 bases. CDR1 is SNHLY, CDR2 FYNNEI, per germline. The V and J ends lost 5 bases and 7 bases, in that order; junction bases with no gene match: 3. The CDR3 contains 12 residues. The CDR3 nucleotides read TGTGCCAGCAGTCCGGGACAGGGTGAGCAGTACTTC. Translating it yields CASSPGQGEQYF.

The rearrangement uses TRBV5-1 and TRBJ2-7; D call uncertain. Germline V gene sequence: CDR1 SGHRS, CDR2 YFSETQ. Trimming took 0 bases from V and 7 from J, leaving 14 bases between them. This CDR3 has 14 residues. The CDR3 sequence is CASSLGGEYSEQYF. CDR3 coding DNA: TGCGCCAGCAGCTTGGGTGGGGAATACTCGGAGCAGTACTTC.

V is TRBV7-9 and J is TRBJ2-3; D gene unclear. V was cut by 0 bases and J by 0 bases, with 10 bases left in between. The CDR3 contains 16 residues. Germline V CDR1 and CDR2: SEHNR, FQNEAQ (reference sequence). The CDR3 nucleotides are TGTGCCAGCAGCTTAGCGGCACCTTCTAGCACAGATACGCAGTATTTT. Amino acids: CASSLAAPSSTDTQYF.

The chain uses TRBV6-6 and TRBJ2-3; 7 bases map to TRBD2. Germline CDR1 reads MNHNY; CDR2 reads SVGAGI (reference sequence). The CDR3 is made up of 15 amino acids. Trimming removed 8 bases from V and 2 bases from J; junction bases left unmatched: 10. The CDR3 sequence is CASDHLGGDTDTQYF. CDR3 DNA: TGTGCCAGCGATCATTTGGGGGGGGACACAGATACGCAGTATTTT.

The CDR3 spells CASSDGIGPAYEQYF. DNA of the CDR3: TGTGCCAGCAGCGACGGAATCGGACCCGCCTACGAGCAGTACTTC. The rearrangement links TRBV7-6 to TRBJ2-7; D remains unclear. Germline V CDR1 and CDR2: SGHVS, FNYEAQ. CDR3 length: 15 residues. V was shortened by 5 bases and J by 2 bases, with 16 bases between the two germline ends.

The chain carries TRBV6-4 and TRBJ2-3; D unresolved. Trimming removed 3 bases from V and 0 bases from J, with 7 bases in between. Germline-derived CDR1 and CDR2 are MRHNA and SNTAGT. The CDR3 contains 14 residues. CDR3 DNA sequence: TGTGCCAGCAGTGAGGGCCCGAGCACAGATACGCAGTATTTT. Encoded protein: CASSEGPSTDTQYF.

The rearrangement joins TRBV18 to TRBJ2-7; 7 bases agree with TRBD1. J lost 7 bases, V lost 2 bases, and 11 bases had no gene match. In germline, CDR1 is KGHSH, CDR2 LQKENI. This CDR3 is built from 15 residues. CDR3 DNA sequence: TGTGCCAGCTCACCAGCGCAGGGGGTAGGGGGTGAGCAGTACTTC. It codes for CASSPAQGVGGEQYF.

The V call is TRBV6-6, the J call TRBJ1-2; 9 nucleotides agree with TRBD1. CDR3 length: 14 residues. CDR1 is MNHNY and CDR2 is SVGAGI in the germline V gene (reference sequence). J gave up 4 bases and V 5 bases, and 5 bases lay outside the gene matches. CDR3 protein: CASSLRTGVYGYTF. The CDR3 DNA reads as TGTGCCAGCAGTCTGCGGACAGGGGTCTATGGCTACACCTTC.

The chain carries TRBV29-1 and TRBJ1-5; no clear D gene. There are 14 residues in the CDR3. V was shortened by 8 bases and J by 5 bases, with 19 bases between the two germline ends. Looked up from germline, CDR1 is SQVTM and CDR2 is ANQGSEA. CDR3 in amino acids: CSFRGPGGDQPQHF. The CDR3 DNA is TGCAGCTTCCGCGGTCCCGGTGGGGATCAGCCCCAGCATTTT.

This chain links TRBV5-4 with TRBJ1-1, with D hard to call. This CDR3 is built from 15 residues. CDR1 SGHNT and CDR2 YYREEE come from the germline V gene (reference sequence). V dropped 4 bases and J dropped 1 base, with 14 bases sitting between them. The CDR3 protein is CASSPPAGGNTEAFF. In DNA, the CDR3 is TGTGCCAGCAGCCCTCCGGCGGGAGGGAACACTGAAGCTTTCTTT.

The genes are TRBV30 and TRBJ2-7; D is undetermined. Per the germline V gene, CDR1 is GTSNPN and CDR2 is SVGIG (reference sequence). CDR3 size: 11 residues. Trimming left V 1 base short and J 1 base short, with 2 bases between. The CDR3 here is CAWSESYEQYF. CDR3 nucleotides: TGTGCCTGGAGTGAATCCTACGAGCAGTACTTC.

This chain links TRBV6-5 with TRBJ1-5; perhaps TRBD1 as D (5 bases). Germline CDR1 MNHEY, CDR2 SVGAGI. CDR3 size: 15 residues. V was trimmed by 0 bases and J by 2 bases, leaving 8 bases between them. The CDR3 DNA follows: TGTGCCAGCAGTTACTCGGGGGGTGGCAATCAGCCCCAGCATTTT. Translated, it gives CASSYSGGGNQPQHF.